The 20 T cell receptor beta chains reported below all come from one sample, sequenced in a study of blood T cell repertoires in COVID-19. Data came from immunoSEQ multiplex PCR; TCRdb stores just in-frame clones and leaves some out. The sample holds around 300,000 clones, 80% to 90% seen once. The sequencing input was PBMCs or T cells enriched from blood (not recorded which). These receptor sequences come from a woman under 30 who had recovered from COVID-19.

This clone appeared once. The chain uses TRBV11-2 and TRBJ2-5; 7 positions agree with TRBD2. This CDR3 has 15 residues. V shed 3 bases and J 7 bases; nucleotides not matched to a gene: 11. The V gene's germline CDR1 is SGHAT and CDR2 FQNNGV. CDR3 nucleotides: TGTGCCAGCAGCTTTATCCGGGGGGAAATGTGGACCCAGTACTTC. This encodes CASSFIRGEMWTQYF.

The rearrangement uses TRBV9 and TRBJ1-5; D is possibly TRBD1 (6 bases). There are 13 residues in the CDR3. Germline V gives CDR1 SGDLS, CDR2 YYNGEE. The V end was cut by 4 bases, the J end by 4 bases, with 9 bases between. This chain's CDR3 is CASSPDSNQPQHF. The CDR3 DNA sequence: TGTGCCAGCAGCCCGGACAGTAATCAGCCCCAGCATTTT.

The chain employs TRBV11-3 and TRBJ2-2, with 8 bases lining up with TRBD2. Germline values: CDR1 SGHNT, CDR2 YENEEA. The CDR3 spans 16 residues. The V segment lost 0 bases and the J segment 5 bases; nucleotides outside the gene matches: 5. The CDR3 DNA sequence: TGTGCCAGCAGCTTAGATTCAGGACTAGCTACCGGGGAGCTGTTTTTT. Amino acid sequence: CASSLDSGLATGELFF.

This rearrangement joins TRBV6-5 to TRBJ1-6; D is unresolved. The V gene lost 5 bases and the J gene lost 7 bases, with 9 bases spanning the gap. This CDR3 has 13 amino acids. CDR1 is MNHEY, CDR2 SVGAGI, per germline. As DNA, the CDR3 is TGTGCCAGCAGTCCCCCGGGAAATTCACCCCTCCACTTT. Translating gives CASSPPGNSPLHF.

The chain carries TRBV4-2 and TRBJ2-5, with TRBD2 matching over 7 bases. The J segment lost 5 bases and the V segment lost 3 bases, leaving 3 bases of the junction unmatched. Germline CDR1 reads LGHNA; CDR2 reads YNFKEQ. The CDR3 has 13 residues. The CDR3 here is CASSQLAVETQYF. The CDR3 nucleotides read TGTGCCAGCAGCCAGCTAGCGGTCGAGACCCAGTACTTC.

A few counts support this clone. CDR3 sequence reads: CASTQGARYGYTF. The CDR3 region has the DNA TGTGCCAGCACCCAGGGGGCGCGTTATGGCTACACCTTC. The J gene is TRBJ1-2, the V gene TRBV3-1 (or the pseudogene TRBV3-2); the match to TRBD1 covers 8 bases. This CDR3 contains 13 residues. Germline CDR1 reads LGHDT; CDR2 reads YNNKEL (reference sequence). Trimming removed 7 bases from V and 5 bases from J; junction bases left unmatched: 6.

CDR3 coding DNA: TGTGCCAGCAGCTTGGGACTGTACAATGAGCAGTTCTTC. This translates into CASSLGLYNEQFF. This chain links TRBV5-6 with TRBJ2-1; D gene uncertain. Germline V gene sequence: CDR1 SGHDT, CDR2 YYEEEE. The V end was cut by 0 bases, the J end by 4 bases, with 5 bases between. The CDR3 totals 13 residues.

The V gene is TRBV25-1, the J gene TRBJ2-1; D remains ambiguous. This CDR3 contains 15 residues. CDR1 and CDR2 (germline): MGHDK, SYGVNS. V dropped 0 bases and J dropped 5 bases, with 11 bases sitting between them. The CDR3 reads CASSEYFRVDNEQFF. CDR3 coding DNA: TGTGCCAGCAGTGAATATTTTCGGGTTGACAATGAGCAGTTCTTC.

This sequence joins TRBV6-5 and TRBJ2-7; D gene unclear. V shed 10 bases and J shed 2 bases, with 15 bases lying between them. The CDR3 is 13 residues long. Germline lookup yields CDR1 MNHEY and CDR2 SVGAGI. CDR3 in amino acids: CATRIESPYEQYF. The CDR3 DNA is TGTGCCACCCGAATCGAGTCCCCCTACGAGCAGTACTTC.

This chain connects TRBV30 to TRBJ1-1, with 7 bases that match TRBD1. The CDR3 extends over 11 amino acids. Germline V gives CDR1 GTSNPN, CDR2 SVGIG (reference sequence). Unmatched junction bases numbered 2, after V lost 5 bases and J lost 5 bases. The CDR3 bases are TGTGCCTGGGACAGGGCTACTGAAGCTTTCTTT. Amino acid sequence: CAWDRATEAFF.

The CDR3: CASSYEGLANNEQFF. The CDR3 bases are TGTGCCAGCAGTTACGAGGGACTAGCCAACAATGAGCAGTTCTTC. The chain has TRBV6-6 and TRBJ2-1; 9 bases match TRBD2. CDR3 length: 15 residues. V dropped 2 bases and J dropped 5; count of bases not matched to a gene: 4. CDR1 and CDR2 from the germline V gene are MNHNY and SVGAGI (reference sequence).

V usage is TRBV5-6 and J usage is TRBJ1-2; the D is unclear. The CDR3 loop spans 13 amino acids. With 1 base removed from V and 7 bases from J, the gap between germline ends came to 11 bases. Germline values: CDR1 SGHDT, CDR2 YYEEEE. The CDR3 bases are TGTGCCAGCAGCTTGCCAGGAAGGCCTGGCTACACCTTC. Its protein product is CASSLPGRPGYTF.

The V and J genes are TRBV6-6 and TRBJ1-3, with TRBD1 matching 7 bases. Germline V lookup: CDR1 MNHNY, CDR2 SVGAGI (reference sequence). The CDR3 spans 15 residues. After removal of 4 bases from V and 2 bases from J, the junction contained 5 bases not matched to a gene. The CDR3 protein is CASSFPQGAGNTIYF. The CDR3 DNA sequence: TGTGCCAGCAGTTTCCCTCAGGGGGCTGGAAACACCATATATTTT.

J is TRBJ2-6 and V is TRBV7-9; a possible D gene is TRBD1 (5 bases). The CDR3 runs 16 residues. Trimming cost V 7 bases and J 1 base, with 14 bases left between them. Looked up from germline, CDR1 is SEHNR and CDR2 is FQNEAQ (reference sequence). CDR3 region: CASKIFRESGANVLTF. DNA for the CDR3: TGTGCCAGCAAAATTTTCAGGGAATCTGGGGCCAACGTCCTGACTTTC.

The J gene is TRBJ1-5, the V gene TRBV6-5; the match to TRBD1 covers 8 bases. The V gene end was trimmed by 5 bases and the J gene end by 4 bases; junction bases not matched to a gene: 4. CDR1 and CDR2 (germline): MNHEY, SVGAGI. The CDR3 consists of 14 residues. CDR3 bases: TGTGCCAGCAGTCCACAGGGGGGAAATCAGCCCCAGCATTTT. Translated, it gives CASSPQGGNQPQHF.

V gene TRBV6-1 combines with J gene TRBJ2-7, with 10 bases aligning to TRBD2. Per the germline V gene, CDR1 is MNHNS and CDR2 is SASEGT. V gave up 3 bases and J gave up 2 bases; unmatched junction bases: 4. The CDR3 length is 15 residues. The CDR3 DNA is TGTGCCAGCAGTGAGGGTAGCGGGGGGACCTACGAGCAGTACTTC. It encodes CASSEGSGGTYEQYF.

The CDR3 region has the DNA TGCAGTGCTGACAGGGATGAGCAGTTCTTC. Encoded protein: CSADRDEQFF. The chain recombines TRBV20-1 with TRBJ2-1, with TRBD1 identical over 7 bases. Trimming took 5 bases from V and 8 from J; bases not matched to a gene: 0. This CDR3 contains 10 residues. Germline CDR1 is DFQATT and CDR2 is SNEGSKA (reference sequence).

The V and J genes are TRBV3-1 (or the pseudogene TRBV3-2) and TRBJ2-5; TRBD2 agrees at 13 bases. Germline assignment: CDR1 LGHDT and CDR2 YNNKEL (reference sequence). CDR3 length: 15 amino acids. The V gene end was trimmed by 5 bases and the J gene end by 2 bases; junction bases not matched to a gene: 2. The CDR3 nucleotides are TGTGCCAGCAGCGGACTAGCGGGGGTTCAAGAGACCCAGTACTTC. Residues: CASSGLAGVQETQYF.

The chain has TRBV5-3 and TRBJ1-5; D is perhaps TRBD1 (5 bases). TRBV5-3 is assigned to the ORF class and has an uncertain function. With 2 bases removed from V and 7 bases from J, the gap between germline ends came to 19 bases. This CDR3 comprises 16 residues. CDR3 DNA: TGTGCCAGAAGCTTAAGGTTGGGGGACTCAGGGCAGCCCCAGCATTTT. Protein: CARSLRLGDSGQPQHF.

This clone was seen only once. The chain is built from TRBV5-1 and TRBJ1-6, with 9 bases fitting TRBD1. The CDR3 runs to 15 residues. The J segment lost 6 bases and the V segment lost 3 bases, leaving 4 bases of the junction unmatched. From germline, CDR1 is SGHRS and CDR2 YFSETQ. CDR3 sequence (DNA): TGCGCCAGCAGCTGGACAGGGGATTCTAATTCACCCCTCCACTTT. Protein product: CASSWTGDSNSPLHF.